This TCR beta chain was recovered during a study of control samples from healthy donors and cancer patients. Trimming pared 1 base from V and 4 bases from J, leaving 5 bases between. CDR3 length: 12 residues. CDR1 and CDR2 (germline): MNHEY, SVGEGT. TCRdb's table, derived via immunoSEQ multiplex PCR, lists solely in-frame clones and lacks some. This table holds about 140,000 clones, about nine tenths found once. Sequenced: blood. V usage is TRBV6-2 or TRBV6-3 and J usage is TRBJ2-7; D not resolved. The receptor was isolated from a woman aged 25-40 years in good health. The DNA of the CDR3 is TGTGCCAGCAGTTACTTCGGGTACGAGCAGTACTTC. This translates into CASSYFGYEQYF.